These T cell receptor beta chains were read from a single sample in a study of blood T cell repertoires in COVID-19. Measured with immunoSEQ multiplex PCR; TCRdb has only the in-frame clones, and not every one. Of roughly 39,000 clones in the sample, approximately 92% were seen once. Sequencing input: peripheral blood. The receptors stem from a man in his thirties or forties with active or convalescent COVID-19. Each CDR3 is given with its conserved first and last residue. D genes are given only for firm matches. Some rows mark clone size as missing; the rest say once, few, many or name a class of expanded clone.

TGTGCCAGCAGCCCCCGGACAGGGAGGACTAATGAAAAACTGTTTTTT | CASSPRTGRTNEKLFF | TRBJ1-4 | TRBV13 | TRBD1 | NA
TGTGCCAGCTCACCACTGGGACAGGGGGCGAACACCGGGGAGCTGTTTTTT | CASSPLGQGANTGELFF | TRBJ2-2 | TRBV18 | TRBD1 | NA
TGTGCCAGCAGCCAAGATGTGCGGATAGCTTTGGATACGCAGTATTTT | CASSQDVRIALDTQYF | TRBJ2-3 | TRBV4-2 | NA | NA
TGTGCCAGCAGCTCTCAGGGTCACGGGGAGCTGTTTTTT | CASSSQGHGELFF | TRBJ2-2 | TRBV9 | NA | NA
TGTGCCAGTAAACCCGGGACTAGCGGGAGGGGGACCTACAATGAGCAGTTCTTC | CASKPGTSGRGTYNEQFF | TRBJ2-1 | TRBV19 | TRBD2 | NA
TGTGCCAGCAGCCCAGAAACAGGGGGCGTCGGGCAGTTCTTC | CASSPETGGVGQFF | TRBJ2-1 | TRBV7-2 | TRBD1 | NA
TGTGCCAGTAGTCAACAAGGGGGTCAGCCCCAGCATTTT | CASSQQGGQPQHF | TRBJ1-5 | TRBV19 | NA | few
TGTGCCTGGATGGTCCACAGCTCCTACAATGAGCAGTTCTTC | CAWMVHSSYNEQFF | TRBJ2-1 | TRBV30 | NA | NA
TGTGCCAGCAGTGGGACTAGCAATGAGCAGTTCTTC | CASSGTSNEQFF | TRBJ2-1 | TRBV2 | TRBD2 | once
TGTGCCAGCAGCTTGTTAGGAGGGCCGGAGCCCCAGCATTTT | CASSLLGGPEPQHF | TRBJ1-5 | TRBV5-5 | NA | once
TGTGCCAGCAGGAGCTCAGCGGCTTCAGCTTTCTTT | CASRSSAASAFF | TRBJ1-1 | TRBV6-1 | NA | NA
TGTGCCAGCAGCTTAGATGCGGGACCTGGAAACACCATATATTTT | CASSLDAGPGNTIYF | TRBJ1-3 | TRBV7-9 | NA | once
TGTGCCAGCAGCGTATCTAGCGGGAGGGATAGCGGGGAGCTGTTTTTT | CASSVSSGRDSGELFF | TRBJ2-2 | TRBV9 | TRBD2 | NA
TGTGCCACCAGCAGTGGGTGGCGGGGGGGCGTCAATGAGCAGTTCTTC | CATSSGWRGGVNEQFF | TRBJ2-1 | TRBV15 | TRBD2 | NA
TGCGCCAGCAGCCAAGAGTCAGTAACTAGCGGGAGGTTCAATGAGCAGTTCTTC | CASSQESVTSGRFNEQFF | TRBJ2-1 | TRBV4-3 | TRBD2 | NA
TGCGCCACCAGGGGGGGTGTGAACACTGAAGCTTTCTTT | CATRGGVNTEAFF | TRBJ1-1 | TRBV5-1 | TRBD1 | NA
TGTGCCAGCAGCCCGGGACAGGTCCAAGAGACCCAGTACTTC | CASSPGQVQETQYF | TRBJ2-5 | TRBV7-9 | TRBD1 | NA
TGTGCCGGAAGGACAGGGACTGAAGCTTTCTTT | CAGRTGTEAFF | TRBJ1-1 | TRBV19 | TRBD1 | once
TGTGCCAGCAGTTTATCGGACCTAGCGGGGGGGCCGAGGGCCGGGGAGCTGTTTTTT | CASSLSDLAGGPRAGELFF | TRBJ2-2 | TRBV27 | TRBD2 | NA
TGTGCCAGCAGCGTGGGACTAGCGGGATCCAATGAGCAGTTCTTC | CASSVGLAGSNEQFF | TRBJ2-1 | TRBV9 | TRBD2 | NA
TGCGCCAGCAGCCTACAGGGGGCGAGAGTTGCTATTACTAATGAAAAACTGTTTTTT | CASSLQGARVAITNEKLFF | TRBJ1-4 | TRBV4-1 | TRBD1 | NA
TGTGCCAGCAGCCCCGGCGGGACGAGCGGGAGGCCATTAAGCACAGATACGCAGTATTTT | CASSPGGTSGRPLSTDTQYF | TRBJ2-3 | TRBV9 | TRBD2 | NA
TGCGCCAGCAGCCAACTTAACGGACAGGGTCGCGGCTACACCTTC | CASSQLNGQGRGYTF | TRBJ1-2 | TRBV4-1 | TRBD1 | NA
TGTGCCAGCACCCGCCGGTTGAACACCGGGGAGCTGTTTTTT | CASTRRLNTGELFF | TRBJ2-2 | TRBV6-5 | NA | NA
TGTGCCACCCAACAGGGCATGAACACTGAAGCTTTCTTT | CATQQGMNTEAFF | TRBJ1-1 | TRBV18 | NA | NA
TGTGCCATCAGTGAGTCGAGTGGGGGCAACTACAATGAGCAGTTCTTC | CAISESSGGNYNEQFF | TRBJ2-1 | TRBV10-3 | NA | NA
TGTGCCAGCAGTGAATATAGGGGAAAGAATAATGAAAAACTGTTTTTT | CASSEYRGKNNEKLFF | TRBJ1-4 | TRBV25-1 | NA | NA
TGTGCCAGCAGTTACCGGGGAGAAGGAAACACCATATATTTT | CASSYRGEGNTIYF | TRBJ1-3 | TRBV25-1 | NA | NA
TGTGCCAGCAGTGAATGGGGGACATCGATCTATGGCTACACCTTC | CASSEWGTSIYGYTF | TRBJ1-2 | TRBV6-1 | NA | NA
TGTGCCAGCAGTGAAGCAGGGACAGGTTTTAATGAAAAACTGTTTTTT | CASSEAGTGFNEKLFF | TRBJ1-4 | TRBV2 | TRBD1 | NA
TGTGCCAGCAGTAGGCGGGGGGGCGGCTACGAGCAGTACTTC | CASSRRGGGYEQYF | TRBJ2-7 | TRBV27 | TRBD2 | NA
TGTGCCTGGAGTGTACTCGTCAATCAGCCCCAGCATTTT | CAWSVLVNQPQHF | TRBJ1-5 | TRBV30 | NA | NA